Following are 12 T cell receptor beta chains from one sample sequenced in a study of Tregs in tolerant kidney transplant recipients. Using immunoSEQ multiplex PCR, the repertoire was profiled, and TCRdb retains in-frame clones only, with some absent. Counted here are approximately 260,000 clones, around 81% occurring once; the ten biggest clones make up around 0.61%. Sequencing was performed on CD4+ T cells from blood. These TCRs come from a human donor in good health.

This clone was seen a few times. The V call is TRBV5-5, the J call TRBJ1-1; the D is unclear. Germline V gene lookup returns CDR1 SGHKS and CDR2 YYEKEE (reference sequence). V was shortened by 3 bases and J by 8 bases, with 11 bases between the two germline ends. The CDR3 has 12 amino acids. DNA for the CDR3: TGTGCCAGCAGCTCAGTCCCGAGCGAAGCTTTCTTT. It yields the protein CASSSVPSEAFF.

The chain employs TRBV5-1 and TRBJ2-3; 7 positions agree with TRBD1. The CDR3 length is 14 residues. V was clipped by 1 base and J by 5 bases; unmatched bases: 4. Germline V gene data show CDR1 as SGHRS and CDR2 as YFSETQ. The DNA of the CDR3 is TGCGCCAGCAGCTTGACAGGGGATGGAGATACGCAGTATTTT. Translated: CASSLTGDGDTQYF.

This clone was found a few times. The chain employs TRBV18 and TRBJ1-2; TRBD1 might be the D (5 bases). The CDR3 runs 15 residues. V was trimmed by 5 bases and J by 5 bases, leaving 18 bases between them. CDR1 KGHSH and CDR2 LQKENI come from the germline V gene. The CDR3 DNA reads as TGTGCCAGCTCAACCGGGACGGATCAATCGTATGGCTACACCTTC. This encodes CASSTGTDQSYGYTF. Filled out from reference TRBV18 and TRBJ1-2, the complete variable domain reads NAGVMQNPRHLVRRRGQEARLRCSPMKGHSHVYWYRQLPEEGLKFMVYLQKENIIDESGMPKERFSAEFPKEGPSILRIQQVVRGDSAAYFCASSTGTDQSYGYTFGSGTRLTVV.

The V gene is TRBV10-2, the J gene TRBJ2-7; the D call may be TRBD1 or TRBD2 (5 bases each). V was clipped by 0 bases and J by 12 bases, with 12 bases between them. Germline V CDR1 and CDR2: WSHSY, SAAADI. This CDR3 spans 12 amino acids. CDR3 DNA: TGCGCCAGCAGTGAGTCCTACGGTGGGGGGTACTTC. Its translation: CASSESYGGGYF.

The V gene is TRBV5-6, the J gene TRBJ2-7; no firm D call. Trimming cost V 0 bases and J 5 bases, with 9 bases left between them. This CDR3 contains 13 residues. Germline V gives CDR1 SGHDT, CDR2 YYEEEE. This CDR3 reads CASSLVGLHEQYF. The CDR3 coding sequence is TGTGCCAGCAGCTTGGTAGGGCTGCACGAGCAGTACTTC. Drawing the rest from reference TRBV5-6 and TRBJ2-7, the complete variable domain is DAGVTQSPTHLIKTRGQQVTLRCSPKSGHDTVSWYQQALGQGPQFIFQYYEEEERQRGNFPDRFSGHQFPNYSSELNVNALLLGDSALYLCASSLVGLHEQYFGPGTRLTVT.

The rearrangement links TRBV10-3 to TRBJ2-3, with D hard to call. CDR3 length equals 13 residues. V dropped 2 bases and J dropped 9 bases, with 12 bases sitting between them. Germline V gene lookup returns CDR1 ENHRY and CDR2 SYGVKD. The CDR3: CAISEMGLETQYF. For the CDR3, the DNA is TGTGCCATCAGTGAGATGGGCCTCGAGACGCAGTATTTT.

The CDR3 protein is CASSKALATGQNYGYTF. The CDR3 nucleotides read TGTGCCAGCAGCAAAGCTTTGGCAACAGGGCAAAACTATGGCTACACCTTC. The chain has TRBV21-1 and TRBJ1-2; no DNA check was done on the table's D call, TRBD1. TRBV21-1 corresponds to a pseudogene. CDR3 length: 17 residues.

The genes are TRBV5-1 and TRBJ2-3; tentatively, D is TRBD2 (6 bases). CDR1 is SGHRS and CDR2 is YFSETQ in the germline V gene. The CDR3 sequence is 14 residues long. Trimming stripped 9 bases from V and 1 base from J, with 15 bases between. CDR3 bases: TGCGCCACCGGGGACTCCGTGGGCACAGATACGCAGTATTTT. Its translation: CATGDSVGTDTQYF.

In this sample, this clone turned up a few times. The genes are TRBV2 and TRBJ2-7, with 7 positions matching TRBD1. Germline CDR1 SNHLY, CDR2 FYNNEI. J was trimmed by 2 bases and V by 8 bases; bases with no gene match: 9. The CDR3 is 14 amino acids. The CDR3 DNA is TGTGCCAGCGACCACCAGGGGGTCGCCTACGAGCAGTACTTC. Translating gives CASDHQGVAYEQYF.

Turning to this clone: Other DNA variants within this sample encode the same CDR3. The chain joins TRBV30 to TRBJ2-3, with D perhaps matching TRBD1 (5 bases). Germline V gene data show CDR1 as GTSNPN and CDR2 as SVGIG (reference sequence). V lost 0 bases and J 3 bases, leaving 13 bases between the germline ends. This CDR3 is 15 amino acids long. CDR3 nucleotides: TGTGCCTGGAGTGTAGGGCAGGGTCGGACAGATACGCAGTATTTT. Its protein product is CAWSVGQGRTDTQYF.

The rearrangement uses TRBV2 and TRBJ2-7; 9 positions agree with TRBD1. Trimming cost V 9 bases and J 1 base; bases outside gene matches: 7. CDR1 is SNHLY and CDR2 is FYNNEI in the germline V gene. The CDR3 has 14 residues. CDR3 loop: CASRDRAGSYEQYF. The CDR3 nucleotides read TGTGCCAGTAGGGACAGGGCGGGGTCCTACGAGCAGTACTTC.

CDR3 amino acids: CASSLGPQALGETQYF. The DNA for the CDR3 is TGTGCCAGCAGCTTAGGTCCACAGGCCCTTGGAGAGACCCAGTACTTC. The V gene is TRBV11-3, the J gene TRBJ2-5; D possibly corresponds to TRBD1 (5 bases). Germline lookup yields CDR1 SGHNT and CDR2 YENEEA. V was trimmed by 1 base and J by 4 bases, leaving 16 bases between them. This CDR3 has 16 amino acids.